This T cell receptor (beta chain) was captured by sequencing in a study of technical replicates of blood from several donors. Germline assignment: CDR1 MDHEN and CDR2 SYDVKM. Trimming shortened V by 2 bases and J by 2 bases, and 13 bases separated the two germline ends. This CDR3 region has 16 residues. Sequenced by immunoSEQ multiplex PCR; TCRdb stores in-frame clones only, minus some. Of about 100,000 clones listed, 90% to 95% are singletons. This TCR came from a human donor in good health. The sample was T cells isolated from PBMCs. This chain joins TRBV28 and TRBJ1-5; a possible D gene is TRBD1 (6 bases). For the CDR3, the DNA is TGTGCCAGCAGTTTACCGTACAGGGAACGCAATCAGCCCCAGCATTTT. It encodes CASSLPYRERNQPQHF.